The T cell receptor (beta chain) described here comes from a study of a mutant IDH1 vaccine in newly diagnosed glioma. At the level of the study: The initiation of vaccination occurred 4-6 weeks after radiotherapy alone, or with temozolomide cycles. Averaging around 42 years of age, treated patients were around 60% male and about 38% female.

Study-wide points: Pseudoprogression appears to have had no connection to changes in top peripheral T cell clonotypes.

As regards this clone: Its antigen is not known.

The time point was: week 47, end of study. Vaccine doses each comprised 300 ug of mutant IDH1 20-mer peptide, with topical imiquimod. Patients had eight vaccinations, in weeks 1, 3, 5, 7, 11, 15, 19 and 23. The assay was immunoSEQ multiplex PCR, and TCRdb's table has in-frame clones only and misses some. The table has 50,000 to 70,000 clones, roughly four fifths seen once. V gave up 1 base and J gave up 4 bases; unmatched junction bases: 9. This CDR3 has 17 residues. Germline assignment: CDR1 MGHDK and CDR2 SYGVNS. The V call is TRBV25-1, the J call TRBJ1-4; 7 bases map to TRBD1. The receptor was isolated from a woman aged 50 to 65 with glioma. This specimen was PBMCs, taken from a glioma patient whose treatment included an IDH1 peptide vaccine. The CDR3 DNA is TGTGCCAGCAGTGAATTTGGCAGGGGGGGACTTAATGAAAAACTGTTTTTT. Translating it yields CASSEFGRGGLNEKLFF.